The present TCR beta chain was sequenced within a study of T cells after yellow fever vaccination. Points from the study as a whole: Most clones from primary vaccination were detected again post-booster (roughly 96% CD4, roughly 91% CD8). Of the clonotypes, a small share occurred in both CD4 and CD8 compartments. The secondary T-cell response peaked on day 5, not day 15, but was weaker. The bulk population could contribute abundant contaminating clonotypes to FACS-sorted repertoires.

Losses at the gene ends were 2 bases for V and 2 bases for J; bases not matched to a gene: 11. This CDR3 contains 18 residues. CDR1 MGHRA and CDR2 YSYEKL come from the germline V gene. TCRdb re-derived calls from the 5' RACE reads in MiXCR, one entry per CDR3 protein. The sample records about 340,000 distinct CDR3 sequences, approximately 9% being singletons. In its sample, this clonotype was seen many times. Antigen unknown. This receptor was identified in a man aged 18 to 29 who received the YFV17D yellow fever vaccine. The chain links TRBV4-1 to TRBJ2-3; TRBD2 aligns across 9 bases. This material consisted of PBMCs, taken on the day of the first yellow fever vaccination. Here the CDR3 reads CASSQLPGLASTTDTQYF. In nucleotides, the CDR3 is TGCGCCAGCAGCCAACTTCCGGGACTAGCATCCACCACAGATACGCAGTATTTT.